The 17 T cell receptor beta chains presented below share a single source sample, sequenced in a study of blood T cell repertoires in COVID-19. Generated by immunoSEQ multiplex PCR, the TCRdb table keeps only in-frame clones and is missing some. The repertoire consists of 40,000 or so clones, with around 83% occurring once and the leading ten covering 4% to 5%. The sequenced material came from peripheral blood. These TCRs come from a man aged 55 to 70 with acute or convalescent COVID-19.

The J gene is TRBJ2-7, the V gene TRBV2; TRBD1 matches 7 bases. The length of the CDR3 is 14 residues. J gave up 4 bases and V 5 bases, and 8 bases lay outside the gene matches. The germline V gene encodes CDR1 SNHLY and CDR2 FYNNEI. DNA for the CDR3: TGTGCCAGCAGTACCCGACAGGGATCGTACGAGCAGTACTTC. Translating it yields CASSTRQGSYEQYF.

V and J are TRBV5-6 and TRBJ1-2, with TRBD1 as a possible D gene (5 bases). CDR3 length equals 14 residues. V was clipped by 0 bases and J by 3 bases, with 9 bases between them. CDR1 is SGHDT and CDR2 is YYEEEE in the germline V gene. The CDR3 here is CASSLGRGYYGYTF. The CDR3 coding sequence is TGTGCCAGCAGCTTGGGTCGGGGGTACTATGGCTACACCTTC.

This chain joins TRBV18 and TRBJ2-7; D is ambiguous. The CDR3 is 12 residues long. With 3 bases removed from V and 7 bases from J, the gap between germline ends came to 10 bases. Germline CDR1 reads KGHSH; CDR2 reads LQKENI. The CDR3, as DNA: TGTGCCAGCTCACCGTTTTTCGGGGAGCAGTACTTC. It encodes CASSPFFGEQYF.

The rearrangement joins TRBV25-1 to TRBJ1-6, with D possibly being TRBD1 (6 bases). V was pared by 5 bases and J by 8 bases, with 16 bases between. The length of the CDR3 is 15 residues. Germline V gene data show CDR1 as MGHDK and CDR2 as SYGVNS. This chain's CDR3 is CASSLGGGRHSPLHF. CDR3 nucleotides: TGTGCCAGCAGTCTTGGGGGGGGCAGACATTCACCCCTCCACTTT.

The chain carries TRBV11-2 and TRBJ2-7, with TRBD1 identical over 7 bases. V trimming: 4 bases; J trimming: 5 bases; junction bases outside the gene matches: 8. CDR3 length: 14 residues. Germline V gene data show CDR1 as SGHAT and CDR2 as FQNNGV. CDR3 loop: CASSYTGVIHEQYF. The CDR3 nucleotides read TGTGCCAGCAGCTATACAGGGGTCATCCACGAGCAGTACTTC.

This clone has a handful of counts. V is TRBV24-1 and J is TRBJ2-2; D might be TRBD1 (6 bases). Germline values: CDR1 KGHDR, CDR2 SFDVKD. This CDR3 spans 15 amino acids. V was pared by 7 bases and J by 1 base, with 12 bases between. CDR3 in amino acids: CATSRTVKNTGELFF. The CDR3 nucleotides are TGTGCCACCAGCCGGACAGTGAAGAACACCGGGGAGCTGTTTTTT.

The chain combines TRBV19 with TRBJ1-1; a possible D gene is TRBD1 (5 bases). There are 14 residues in the CDR3. Germline CDR1 and CDR2: LNHDA and SQIVND (reference sequence). V lost 1 base and J 1 base, leaving 7 bases between the germline ends. The CDR3 here is CASSIAGQNTEAFF. CDR3 DNA sequence: TGTGCCAGTAGTATAGCCGGACAGAACACTGAAGCTTTCTTT.

The chain joins TRBV3-1 (or the pseudogene TRBV3-2) to TRBJ1-2; D unclear. CDR1 and CDR2 from the germline V gene are LGHDT and YNNKEL (reference sequence). CDR3 size: 15 residues. Trimming took off 3 bases at V and 6 bases at J, with 17 bases between the two ends. In nucleotides, the CDR3 is TGTGCCAGCAGCCACGATAGGACTGGCGCAAATGGCTACACCTTC. It is translated as CASSHDRTGANGYTF.

This rearrangement joins TRBV5-6 to TRBJ2-7; tentatively, D is TRBD2 (6 bases). The ends were cut back, 4 bases at V and 0 bases at J, with 14 bases in the middle. CDR3 length equals 15 residues. The germline V gene encodes CDR1 SGHDT and CDR2 YYEEEE. The CDR3 is CASSRGETYSYEQYF. CDR3 nucleotides: TGTGCCAGCAGCCGCGGGGAAACCTACTCCTACGAGCAGTACTTC.

This chain uses TRBV11-3 with TRBJ2-1; no clear D gene. The CDR3 consists of 13 residues. V was clipped by 5 bases and J by 9 bases, with 14 bases between them. Germline V gene data show CDR1 as SGHNT and CDR2 as YENEEA. CDR3 protein: CASSTALSGEQFF. Written as DNA, the CDR3 is TGTGCCAGCAGCACTGCCCTCTCTGGTGAGCAGTTCTTC.

Here the CDR3 reads CASSPGTSIMDEQFF. CDR3 nucleotide sequence: TGTGCCAGCAGCCCCGGGACTAGCATAATGGATGAGCAGTTCTTC. This chain uses TRBV5-5 with TRBJ2-1; 9 positions match TRBD2. J gave up 8 bases and V 4 bases, and 10 bases lay outside the gene matches. The CDR3 has 15 amino acids. CDR1 is SGHKS, CDR2 YYEKEE, per germline (reference sequence).

The V and J genes are TRBV10-3 and TRBJ2-1, with TRBD1 matching over 7 bases. The ends lost 6 bases at V and 5 bases at J; junction bases unmatched: 7. CDR1 is ENHRY, CDR2 SYGVKD, per germline. There are 14 residues in the CDR3. CDR3 bases: TGTGCCATCAGCAAAACCGGGACAGACAATGAGCAGTTCTTC. Protein: CAISKTGTDNEQFF.

The chain combines TRBV29-1 with TRBJ2-5; 13 bases line up with TRBD2. Per the germline V gene, CDR1 is SQVTM and CDR2 is ANQGSEA. Germline trimming cut 7 bases from V and 12 bases from J; bases unmatched to any gene: 8. This CDR3 is built from 12 residues. In DNA, the CDR3 is TGCAGCGCAGAGACTAGCGGGAGGCCCGAGTACTTC. It yields the protein CSAETSGRPEYF.

This chain connects TRBV6-6 to TRBJ2-2; weak D call: TRBD2 (5 bases). Germline CDR1 MNHNY, CDR2 SVGAGI (reference sequence). CDR3 length: 16 residues. V lost 6 bases and J lost 0, with 14 bases in between. CDR3 DNA: TGTGCCAGCAGCCTCTTCCGGGGTACGAACACCGGGGAGCTGTTTTTT. Its protein is CASSLFRGTNTGELFF.

This clone was counted a few times. The chain has TRBV11-3 and TRBJ1-5, with TRBD1 identical over 8 bases. CDR1 and CDR2 (germline): SGHNT, YENEEA. Trimming cost V 4 bases and J 0 bases; bases outside gene matches: 5. The CDR3 spans 16 residues. CDR3 residues: CASSSPTGDSNQPQHF. Written as DNA, the CDR3 is TGTGCCAGCAGCTCCCCGACAGGGGATAGCAATCAGCCCCAGCATTTT.

The chain links TRBV5-1 to TRBJ2-7; 7 bases align to TRBD1. Germline V lookup: CDR1 SGHRS, CDR2 YFSETQ. The CDR3 is 14 residues long. The ends lost 0 bases at V and 2 bases at J; junction bases unmatched: 2. The CDR3 coding sequence is TGCGCCAGCAGCTTGGCAGGGGGTACCTACGAGCAGTACTTC. Encoded protein: CASSLAGGTYEQYF. Filled out from reference TRBV5-1 and TRBJ2-7, the complete variable domain reads KAGVTQTPRYLIKTRGQQVTLSCSPISGHRSVSWYQQTPGQGLQFLFEYFSETQRNKGNFPGRFSGRQFSNSRSEMNVSTLELGDSALYLCASSLAGGTYEQYFGPGTRLTVT.

V gene TRBV6-5 combines with J gene TRBJ2-1; no definite D call. V was shortened by 6 bases and J by 7 bases, with 13 bases between the two germline ends. CDR1 and CDR2 from the germline V gene are MNHEY and SVGAGI. CDR3 length: 13 residues. Here the CDR3 reads CASSTPTRNEQFF. CDR3 coding DNA: TGTGCCAGCAGCACCCCTACCCGGAATGAGCAGTTCTTC.